These 24 T cell receptor beta chains originate from one sample sequenced in a study of blood T cell repertoires in COVID-19. Using immunoSEQ multiplex PCR, the repertoire was profiled, and TCRdb retains in-frame clones only, with some absent. The profile shows roughly 400,000 clones, around nine tenths of them singletons. The sample taken for sequencing was PBMCs or T cells enriched from blood (not recorded which). Receptors were obtained from a woman younger than 30 who had been exposed to COVID-19.

The chain carries TRBV7-6 and TRBJ2-3; the D is unclear. Trimming stripped 5 bases from V and 1 base from J, with 10 bases between. CDR3 length: 14 residues. In germline, CDR1 is SGHVS, CDR2 FNYEAQ. CDR3 in amino acids: CASSRLGGTDTQYF. The CDR3 DNA is TGTGCCAGCAGCCGTTTAGGAGGCACAGATACGCAGTATTTT.

This chain links TRBV4-2 with TRBJ2-3; the match to TRBD1 covers 7 bases. The CDR3 length is 16 residues. V gave up 6 bases and J gave up 6 bases; unmatched junction bases: 15. Germline loops: CDR1 LGHNA, CDR2 YNFKEQ. The CDR3 DNA is TGTGCCAGCAGTCCAAGATCGACAGGGAGTGGGGATACGCAGTATTTT. Translated, it gives CASSPRSTGSGDTQYF.

This clone was counted between two and nine times. The rearrangement joins TRBV28 to TRBJ2-7; 8 nucleotides match TRBD1. Germline V gene sequence: CDR1 MDHEN, CDR2 SYDVKM. CDR3 length equals 15 residues. The V gene end was trimmed by 3 bases and the J gene end by 5 bases; junction bases not matched to a gene: 9. CDR3: CASSLPGQVNNEQYF. In DNA form, the CDR3 reads TGTGCCAGCAGTTTGCCGGGACAGGTTAACAACGAGCAGTACTTC.

For this clone: Distinct nucleotide sequences in the sample also encode this CDR3. The rearrangement uses TRBV28 and TRBJ2-3; 8 bases align to TRBD1. Germline V gene data show CDR1 as MDHEN and CDR2 as SYDVKM. Trimming took 8 bases from V and 0 from J; bases not matched to a gene: 1. The CDR3 is 13 residues long. CDR3 loop: CASRDRSTDTQYF. CDR3 in DNA: TGTGCCAGCCGGGACAGGAGCACAGATACGCAGTATTTT.

The rearrangement uses TRBV4-1 and TRBJ1-6; 7 bases are shared with TRBD1. Unmatched junction bases numbered 6, after V lost 3 bases and J lost 7 bases. This CDR3 contains 15 residues. Germline assignment: CDR1 MGHRA and CDR2 YSYEKL. CDR3 DNA sequence: TGCGCCAGCAGCCACCTCGACAGGGAGAATTCACCCCTCCACTTT. Amino acid sequence: CASSHLDRENSPLHF.

The chain links TRBV19 to TRBJ1-2, with D possibly matching TRBD1 (6 bases). Germline-derived CDR1 and CDR2 are LNHDA and SQIVND (reference sequence). CDR3 length equals 14 residues. Trimming pared 5 bases from V and 4 bases from J, leaving 14 bases between. CDR3 in DNA: TGTGCCAGTAGTCCCAGACAGGAAATCTATGGCTACACCTTC. Translating gives CASSPRQEIYGYTF.

The genes are TRBV4-3 and TRBJ1-2; 9 bases agree with TRBD1. The V gene end was trimmed by 0 bases and the J gene end by 7 bases; junction bases not matched to a gene: 9. Germline CDR1 reads LGHNA; CDR2 reads YSLEER. This CDR3 is built from 16 residues. DNA for the CDR3: TGCGCCAGCAGCCAAGATCTGGGACAGGGTTTGTTTGGCTACACCTTC. Residues: CASSQDLGQGLFGYTF.

This clone was observed a handful of times. The CDR3 DNA follows: TGTGCCAGCAGCGACCTGACTGGTAATCAGCCCCAGCATTTT. This sequence encodes CASSDLTGNQPQHF. The V gene is TRBV5-6, the J gene TRBJ1-5, with unresolved D. The V and J ends lost 4 bases and 4 bases respectively, with 12 bases between them. The CDR3 loop spans 14 amino acids. Per germline, CDR1 SGHDT and CDR2 YYEEEE.

This clone appeared a single time. The J gene is TRBJ2-1, the V gene TRBV18; 14 bases are shared with TRBD2. Trimming cost V 0 bases and J 7 bases; bases outside gene matches: 5. CDR1 is KGHSH, CDR2 LQKENI, per germline. The CDR3 extends over 17 amino acids. The CDR3 coding sequence is TGTGCCAGCTCACCACCTGGACTAGCGGGAGGTCTGAATGAGCAGTTCTTC. Amino acid sequence: CASSPPGLAGGLNEQFF.

This clone was recorded only once. The V and J genes are TRBV4-2 and TRBJ2-2; 7 nucleotides agree with TRBD2. This CDR3 region has 15 residues. Per germline, CDR1 LGHNA and CDR2 YNFKEQ. The V segment lost 0 bases and the J segment 7 bases; nucleotides outside the gene matches: 5. CDR3 bases: TGTGCCAGCAGCCAAGATCTAACGGGGGGCGGGGAGCTGTTTTTT. Translating gives CASSQDLTGGGELFF.

A single count supports this clone. The V call is TRBV28, the J call TRBJ1-5, with no clear D. The CDR3 sequence is 13 residues long. Trimming took off 7 bases at V and 4 bases at J, with 11 bases between the two ends. The germline gives CDR1 MDHEN, CDR2 SYDVKM. CDR3 bases: TGTGCCAGCATCCCGGGCGGGAATCAGCCCCAGCATTTT. This encodes CASIPGGNQPQHF.

The gene calls are TRBV7-2 and TRBJ1-6; 7 bases fit TRBD1. V trimming: 1 base; J trimming: 9 bases; junction bases outside the gene matches: 6. The CDR3 runs to 15 residues. Germline V gene data show CDR1 as SGHTA and CDR2 as FQGNSA. The CDR3 DNA reads TGTGCCAGCAGCTTAGAGTCCCAGGGGGGTTCACCCCTCCACTTT. Translating it yields CASSLESQGGSPLHF.

This chain uses TRBV4-1 with TRBJ2-7; 8 positions agree with TRBD1. Germline V lookup: CDR1 MGHRA, CDR2 YSYEKL. The J segment lost 3 bases and the V segment lost 5 bases, leaving 12 bases of the junction unmatched. This CDR3 contains 16 residues. Here the CDR3 reads CASSKPTQGQDYEQYF. The CDR3, as DNA: TGCGCCAGCAGCAAACCAACCCAGGGACAGGACTACGAGCAGTACTTC.

In DNA form, the CDR3 reads TGCGCCAGCAGTGAGTCGGGCAGGGTTAGCCCGCAGTATTTT. Amino acid sequence: CASSESGRVSPQYF. The chain joins TRBV10-2 to TRBJ2-3, with a possible D match to TRBD1 (5 bases). Germline values: CDR1 WSHSY, CDR2 SAAADI. Trimming removed 0 bases from V and 10 bases from J, with 14 bases in between. The CDR3 contains 14 residues.

This chain uses TRBV7-2 with TRBJ1-1; TRBD1 is a possible D gene (6 bases). V lost 5 bases and J 10 bases, leaving 17 bases between the germline ends. The V gene's germline CDR1 is SGHTA and CDR2 FQGNSA. The CDR3 loop spans 13 amino acids. The CDR3 DNA follows: TGTGCCAGCAGCCGTAGGGCCAGGGGCACAGCTTTCTTT. Its translation: CASSRRARGTAFF.

V gene TRBV4-1 combines with J gene TRBJ2-7; the D is unclear. Trimming took off 0 bases at V and 2 bases at J, with 14 bases between the two ends. This CDR3 is built from 16 residues. Germline CDR1 is MGHRA and CDR2 is YSYEKL. The CDR3 DNA is TGCGCCAGCAGCCAAGAAGCTTTCTCGGGTGCCTACGAGCAGTACTTC. This gives the protein CASSQEAFSGAYEQYF.

The chain links TRBV28 to TRBJ1-3; possible D gene TRBD1, 6 bases. The CDR3 consists of 15 residues. V lost 4 bases to trimming and J lost 1 base, with 11 bases between them. Germline V gene data show CDR1 as MDHEN and CDR2 as SYDVKM. CDR3 loop: CASSSAGVSGNTIYF. DNA for the CDR3: TGTGCCAGCAGTTCCGCAGGGGTGTCTGGAAACACCATATATTTT. Complete variable domain (other parts from reference TRBV28 and TRBJ1-3): DVKVTQSSRYLVKRTGEKVFLECVQDMDHENMFWYRQDPGLGLRLIYFSYDVKMKEKGDIPEGYSVSREKKERFSLILESASTNQTSMYLCASSSAGVSGNTIYFGEGSWLTVV.

The chain recombines TRBV28 with TRBJ1-6; 7 positions match TRBD1. This CDR3 has 19 residues. The junction had 14 bases not matched to a gene; V was cut back by 6 bases and J by 0 bases. The germline V gene has CDR1 MDHEN and CDR2 SYDVKM. The CDR3 sequence: CASSRPRQGESSYNSPLHF. The CDR3 region has the DNA TGTGCCAGCAGCCGACCGCGACAGGGCGAGAGCTCCTATAATTCACCCCTCCACTTT. The entire variable domain, with the rest obtained from reference TRBV28 and TRBJ1-6, is as follows: DVKVTQSSRYLVKRTGEKVFLECVQDMDHENMFWYRQDPGLGLRLIYFSYDVKMKEKGDIPEGYSVSREKKERFSLILESASTNQTSMYLCASSRPRQGESSYNSPLHFGNGTRLTVT.

This rearrangement joins TRBV9 to TRBJ2-3, with 8 bases aligning to TRBD1. Trimming cost V 3 bases and J 0 bases; bases outside gene matches: 6. CDR1 and CDR2 from the germline V gene are SGDLS and YYNGEE. The CDR3 loop spans 16 amino acids. The CDR3 sequence is CASSATGAPSTDTQYF. CDR3 coding DNA: TGTGCCAGCAGCGCGACAGGGGCCCCTAGCACAGATACGCAGTATTTT.

V and J are TRBV19 and TRBJ2-1, with 8 bases aligning to TRBD1. The CDR3 runs to 12 residues. From germline, CDR1 is LNHDA and CDR2 SQIVND (reference sequence). V shed 9 bases and J 8 bases; nucleotides not matched to a gene: 6. CDR3 nucleotide sequence: TGTGCCAGGCAGGACAGGGTTGATGAGCAGTTCTTC. This translates into CARQDRVDEQFF. Complete variable domain (other parts from reference TRBV19 and TRBJ2-1): DGGITQSPKYLFRKEGQNVTLSCEQNLNHDAMYWYRQDPGQGLRLIYYSQIVNDFQKGDIAEGYSVSREKKESFPLTVTSAQKNPTAFYLCARQDRVDEQFFGPGTRLTVL.

This chain links TRBV2 with TRBJ2-3; 8 bases line up with TRBD2. V shed 6 bases and J 6 bases; nucleotides not matched to a gene: 14. Germline CDR1 and CDR2: SNHLY and FYNNEI. CDR3 length: 16 residues. The CDR3, as DNA: TGTGCCAGCAGCTCCCAGGGTGGACTAGCATTCGATACGCAGTATTTT. Its translation is CASSSQGGLAFDTQYF. Full variable domain (missing parts from reference TRBV2 and TRBJ2-3): EPEVTQTPSHQVTQMGQEVILRCVPISNHLYFYWYRQILGQKVEFLVSFYNNEISEKSEIFDDQFSVERPDGSNFTLKIRSTKLEDSAMYFCASSSQGGLAFDTQYFGPGTRLTVL.

CDR3 amino acids: CASRALSYNEQFF. CDR3 bases: TGTGCCAGTAGGGCCCTTTCCTACAATGAGCAGTTCTTC. V and J are TRBV19 and TRBJ2-1; D gene ambiguous. V shed 6 bases and J shed 1 base, with 7 bases lying between them. Per the germline V gene, CDR1 is LNHDA and CDR2 is SQIVND (reference sequence). CDR3 size: 13 residues.

This chain joins TRBV27 and TRBJ2-2; TRBD2 matches at 10 bases. Germline V lookup: CDR1 MNHEY, CDR2 SMNVEV (reference sequence). After removal of 2 bases from V and 5 bases from J, the junction contained 11 bases not matched to a gene. This CDR3 has 18 amino acids. The CDR3 protein is CASSLTRVAGGTTGELFF. The CDR3 bases are TGTGCCAGCAGTTTAACTCGAGTAGCGGGAGGTACGACCGGGGAGCTGTTTTTT.

V and J are TRBV28 and TRBJ1-3; TRBD1 agrees at 8 bases. Germline-derived CDR1 and CDR2 are MDHEN and SYDVKM. The CDR3 sequence is 15 residues long. V trimming: 6 bases; J trimming: 4 bases; junction bases outside the gene matches: 8. The CDR3 DNA follows: TGTGCCAGCAGCCGTCAGACAGGGGAAGGAAACACCATATATTTT. Protein sequence: CASSRQTGEGNTIYF.